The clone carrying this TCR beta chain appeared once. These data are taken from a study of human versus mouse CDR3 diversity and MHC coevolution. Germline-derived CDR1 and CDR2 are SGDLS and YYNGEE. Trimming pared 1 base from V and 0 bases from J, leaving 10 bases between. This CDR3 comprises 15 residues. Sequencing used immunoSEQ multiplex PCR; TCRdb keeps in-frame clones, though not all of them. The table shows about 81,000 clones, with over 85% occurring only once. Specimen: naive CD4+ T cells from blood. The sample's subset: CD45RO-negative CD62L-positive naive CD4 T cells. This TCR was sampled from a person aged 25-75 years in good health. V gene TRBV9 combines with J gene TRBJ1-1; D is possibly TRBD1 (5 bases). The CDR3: CASSVMTAMNTEAFF. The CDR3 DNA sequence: TGTGCCAGCAGCGTAATGACAGCCATGAACACTGAAGCTTTCTTT. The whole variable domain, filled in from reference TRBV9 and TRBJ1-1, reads DSGVTQTPKHLITATGQRVTLRCSPRSGDLSVYWYQQSLDQGLQFLIQYYNGEERAKGNILERFSAQQFPDLHSELNLSSLELGDSALYFCASSVMTAMNTEAFFGQGTRLTVV.